This is a list of T cell receptor beta chains from one sample in a study of response to subunit inactivated influenza vaccine. From the RT-PCR reads, TCRdb called clonotypes with MiXCR, one entry per CDR3 protein. The sample shows about 480,000 distinct CDR3 sequences, roughly 11% of them seen only once. Sequenced material: PBMCs from blood, taken more than 35 days after vaccination. Source of these receptors: a man in his fifties or sixties who received an inactivated influenza vaccine. Each CDR3 is given with its conserved first and last residue. D genes are given only for firm matches. The listing skips clone size in some rows; elsewhere it reads once, few, many or a size class.

abundance | d_gene | j_gene | v_gene | CDR3aa | CDR3nt
few | TRBD1 | TRBJ2-7 | TRBV27 | CASSGDRGRYEQYF | TGTGCCAGCAGTGGAGACAGGGGGCGGTACGAGCAGTACTTC
many | TRBD2 | TRBJ2-7 | TRBV7-2 | CASSHPRGGGLREQYF | TGTGCCAGCAGCCACCCACGGGGGGGAGGTCTTCGCGAGCAGTACTTC
many | NA | TRBJ2-3 | TRBV12-3/TRBV12-4 | CASSRGQSGTDTQYF | TGTGCCAGCAGTCGGGGGCAGTCGGGCACAGATACGCAGTATTTT
NA | TRBD1 | TRBJ1-5 | TRBV5-1 | CASRLGTGNQPQHF | TGCGCCAGCAGGTTAGGGACAGGCAATCAGCCCCAGCATTTT
NA | NA | TRBJ1-1 | TRBV12-3/TRBV12-4 | CASRTSTEAFF | TGTGCCAGCAGAACGAGCACTGAAGCTTTCTTT
many | TRBD1 | TRBJ2-3 | TRBV28 | CASSLPGQGTDTQYF | TGTGCCAGCAGCCTGCCGGGACAGGGCACAGATACGCAGTATTTT
NA | NA | TRBJ2-2 | TRBV20-1 | CSARELYRAGELFF | TGCAGTGCTAGAGAGCTGTACAGAGCCGGGGAGCTGTTTTTT
NA | TRBD1 | TRBJ1-2 | TRBV20-1 | CSARPRGLLFGYGYTF | TGCAGTGCTAGACCCAGGGGGCTATTGTTTGGGTATGGCTACACCTTC
few | NA | TRBJ1-6 | TRBV12-3/TRBV12-4 | CASSLGGAGSPLHF | TGTGCCAGCAGTTTAGGTGGCGCAGGTTCACCCCTCCACTTT
few | TRBD1 | TRBJ1-2 | TRBV10-3 | CATSSGTGGARGYTF | TGTGCCACCAGCTCCGGGACAGGGGGCGCGAGGGGCTACACCTTC
NA | NA | TRBJ1-1 | TRBV5-6 | CASSLQELRTEAFF | TGTGCCAGCAGCTTGCAGGAATTGAGGACTGAAGCTTTCTTT
NA | TRBD2 | TRBJ2-4 | TRBV7-9 | CASSLQGLGENIQYF | TGTGCCAGCAGCCTACAGGGACTAGGGGAAAACATTCAGTACTTC
few | TRBD1 | TRBJ1-3 | TRBV5-1 | CASSPRDRAAGNTIYF | TGCGCCAGCAGTCCGAGGGACAGGGCAGCTGGAAACACCATATATTTT
NA | TRBD1 | TRBJ2-2 | TRBV29-1 | CSVGDRDAGELFF | TGCAGCGTGGGGGACAGGGACGCCGGGGAGCTGTTTTTT
few | NA | TRBJ2-6 | TRBV10-3 | CAISEVGRTASGANVLTF | TGTGCCATCAGTGAGGTTGGCCGGACAGCCTCTGGGGCCAACGTCCTGACTTTC
NA | NA | TRBJ1-1 | TRBV11-3 | CASSPGRGAEAFF | TGTGCCAGCAGCCCCGGGCGAGGGGCTGAAGCTTTCTTT
few | TRBD2 | TRBJ2-3 | TRBV20-1 | CSAMTSGSTDTQYF | TGCAGTGCTATGACTAGCGGGAGCACAGATACGCAGTATTTT
few | TRBD1 | TRBJ1-6 | TRBV12-3/TRBV12-4 | CASSSGTDNSPLHF | TGTGCCAGCAGTTCCGGGACAGATAATTCACCCCTCCACTTT
few | TRBD2 | TRBJ2-1 | TRBV11-2 | CASSSSGRAFYNEQFF | TGTGCCAGCAGCTCTAGCGGGAGGGCCTTTTACAATGAGCAGTTCTTC
few | NA | TRBJ2-5 | TRBV12-3/TRBV12-4 | CASSFIGGRGETQYF | TGTGCCAGCAGTTTCATCGGGGGGCGAGGAGAGACCCAGTACTTC
NA | NA | TRBJ2-3 | TRBV29-1 | CSARGQLTDTQYF | TGCAGCGCCCGAGGACAGCTCACAGATACGCAGTATTTT
many | NA | TRBJ2-3 | TRBV6-5 | CASSYEGLNTQYF | TGTGCCAGCAGTTACGAGGGGCTAAATACGCAGTATTTT
few | NA | TRBJ1-5 | TRBV7-9 | CASSGSDSNQPQHF | TGTGCCAGCAGCGGTTCAGATAGCAATCAGCCCCAGCATTTT
few | TRBD1 | TRBJ2-5 | TRBV7-2 | CASSSLQGPWFTQYF | TGTGCCAGCAGTTCATTACAGGGGCCATGGTTTACCCAGTACTTC
NA | TRBD2 | TRBJ2-5 | TRBV2 | CASSETSGGETQYF | TGTGCCAGCAGTGAAACTAGCGGGGGTGAGACCCAGTACTTC
NA | NA | TRBJ2-3 | TRBV29-1 | CSGAEGRTDTQYF | TGCAGCGGTGCTGAGGGGAGGACAGATACGCAGTATTTT
NA | NA | TRBJ2-7 | TRBV20-1 | CSASVRDYSYEQYF | TGCAGTGCTAGCGTTCGGGATTACTCCTACGAGCAGTACTTC
NA | TRBD1 | TRBJ2-2 | TRBV24-1 | CATSDLDLDRGLPGELFF | TGTGCCACCAGTGATTTGGACCTGGACAGGGGGCTTCCCGGGGAGCTGTTTTTT
many | NA | TRBJ1-1 | TRBV29-1 | CSVGAAQANTEAFF | TGCAGCGTTGGGGCGGCTCAGGCGAACACTGAAGCTTTCTTT
few | NA | TRBJ2-2 | TRBV20-1 | CSAREARLNTGELFF | TGCAGTGCTAGAGAAGCAAGATTGAACACCGGGGAGCTGTTTTTT
NA | TRBD2 | TRBJ2-2 | TRBV7-2 | CASSSTSGGNAGELFF | TGTGCCAGCAGCTCAACTAGCGGGGGGAACGCCGGGGAGCTGTTTTTT
few | TRBD2 | TRBJ2-1 | TRBV4-1 | CASSPTGAGGPYNEQFF | TGCGCCAGCAGCCCTACGGGAGCGGGGGGGCCCTACAATGAGCAGTTCTTC
many | NA | TRBJ1-4 | TRBV12-3/TRBV12-4 | CASTGLEEKLFF | TGTGCCAGCACGGGATTGGAGGAAAAACTGTTTTTT
few | TRBD2 | TRBJ2-1 | TRBV10-3 | CAISEKGTSGGLLNNEQFF | TGTGCCATCAGTGAAAAAGGGACTAGCGGGGGTCTACTTAACAATGAGCAGTTCTTC
NA | TRBD1 | TRBJ1-3 | TRBV12-3/TRBV12-4 | CASSPTGELNTIYF | TGTGCCAGCAGTCCAACAGGGGAACTGAACACCATATATTTT
many | TRBD2 | TRBJ2-7 | TRBV7-2 | CASSSRGGPSYEQYF | TGTGCCAGCAGCTCCCGGGGGGGACCATCCTACGAGCAGTACTTC
few | NA | TRBJ1-1 | TRBV6-1 | CASRPGFMVNTEAFF | TGTGCCAGCAGGCCAGGGTTTATGGTGAACACTGAAGCTTTCTTT
NA | NA | TRBJ1-1 | TRBV15 | CATSRLGDRMNTEAFF | TGTGCCACCAGCAGATTGGGAGACCGGATGAACACTGAAGCTTTCTTT
few | TRBD1 | TRBJ2-7 | TRBV6-5 | CASSYSPGQGSHEQYF | TGTGCCAGCAGTTACTCGCCGGGACAGGGGTCCCACGAGCAGTACTTC
NA | TRBD1 | TRBJ2-1 | TRBV11-3 | CASSPRQGGYNEQFF | TGTGCCAGCAGCCCTAGACAGGGGGGTTACAATGAGCAGTTCTTC
few | NA | TRBJ2-3 | TRBV4-3 | CASSQNKDRSGLDTQYF | TGCGCCAGCAGCCAGAACAAGGACAGATCGGGCCTGGATACGCAGTATTTT
few | NA | TRBJ1-1 | TRBV5-1 | CASSTGQTMNTEAFF | TGCGCCAGCAGCACCGGACAGACAATGAACACTGAAGCTTTCTTT
NA | TRBD2 | TRBJ2-7 | TRBV5-5 | CASSIGTSGSYEQYF | TGTGCCAGCAGCATTGGGACTAGCGGATCCTACGAGCAGTACTTC
few | NA | TRBJ1-6 | TRBV5-1 | CASRLDTFNSPLHF | TGCGCCAGCAGATTAGACACGTTTAATTCACCCCTCCACTTT